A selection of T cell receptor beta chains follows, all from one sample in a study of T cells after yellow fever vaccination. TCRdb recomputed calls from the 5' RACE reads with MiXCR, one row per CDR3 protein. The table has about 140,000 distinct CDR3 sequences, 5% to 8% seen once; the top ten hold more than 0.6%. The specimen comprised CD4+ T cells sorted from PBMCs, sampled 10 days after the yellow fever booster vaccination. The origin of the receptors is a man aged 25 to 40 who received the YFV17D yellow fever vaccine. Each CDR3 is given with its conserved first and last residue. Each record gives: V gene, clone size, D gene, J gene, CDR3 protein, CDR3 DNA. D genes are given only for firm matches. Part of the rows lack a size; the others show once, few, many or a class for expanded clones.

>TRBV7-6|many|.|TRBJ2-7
CASSFYKAGSEQYF
TGTGCCAGCAGCTTTTACAAGGCTGGGTCCGAGCAGTACTTC
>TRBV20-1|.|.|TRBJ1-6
CSAANSGAGAYNSPLHF
TGCAGTGCTGCAAATTCGGGAGCAGGGGCCTATAATTCACCCCTCCACTTT
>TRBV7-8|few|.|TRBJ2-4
CASSFKAGGGNIQYF
TGTGCCAGCAGCTTCAAGGCAGGGGGAGGGAACATTCAGTACTTC
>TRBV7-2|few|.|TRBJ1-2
CASSQTTGGGYTF
TGTGCCAGCAGCCAAACCACTGGGGGAGGCTACACCTTC
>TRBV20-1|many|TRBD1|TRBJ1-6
CSARTNRGRGNSPLHF
TGCAGTGCTAGAACTAACAGGGGGCGCGGTAATTCACCCCTCCACTTT
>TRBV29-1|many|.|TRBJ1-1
CSVGVAEAFF
TGCAGCGTTGGGGTAGCTGAAGCTTTCTTT
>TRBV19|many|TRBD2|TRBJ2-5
CASSVGAGAGKTQYF
TGTGCCAGTAGTGTTGGAGCGGGAGCCGGGAAGACCCAGTACTTC
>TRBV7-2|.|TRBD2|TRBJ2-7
CASSLAPALDSGKSYEQYF
TGTGCCAGCAGCTTAGCACCCGCGCTCGATAGCGGGAAGAGTTACGAGCAGTACTTC
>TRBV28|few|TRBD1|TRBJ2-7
CASSPGDGDRREQYF
TGTGCCAGCAGTCCCGGGGATGGGGACAGAAGGGAGCAGTACTTC
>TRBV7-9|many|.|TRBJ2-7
CASSSLVGGSISYEQYF
TGTGCCAGCAGCTCACTCGTTGGCGGATCGATCTCCTACGAGCAGTACTTC
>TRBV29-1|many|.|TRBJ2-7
CSVEEDVYEQYF
TGCAGCGTTGAAGAAGATGTCTACGAGCAGTACTTC
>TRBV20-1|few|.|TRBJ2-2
CSARAGDKRTNTGELFF
TGCAGTGCTAGAGCGGGCGACAAGAGAACGAACACCGGGGAGCTGTTTTTT
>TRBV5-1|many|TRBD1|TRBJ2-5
CASSPGQGAETQYF
TGCGCCAGCAGCCCGGGACAGGGGGCTGAGACCCAGTACTTC
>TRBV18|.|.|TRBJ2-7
CARSSSGYEQYF
TGTGCCCGCTCATCTTCGGGATACGAGCAGTACTTC
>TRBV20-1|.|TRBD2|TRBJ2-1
CSAIGLARPAGEQFF
TGCAGTGCCATTGGACTAGCGAGACCGGCCGGTGAGCAGTTCTTC
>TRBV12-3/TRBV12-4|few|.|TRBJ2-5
CASSPGLGDTQYF
TGTGCCAGCAGTCCCGGCCTTGGGGATACCCAGTACTTC
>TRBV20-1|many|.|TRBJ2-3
CSARAGANTDTQYF
TGCAGTGCTAGAGCGGGGGCCAACACAGATACGCAGTATTTT
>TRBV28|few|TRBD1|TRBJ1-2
CASRPQGERGGYTF
TGTGCCAGCAGGCCTCAGGGGGAGCGCGGAGGCTACACCTTC
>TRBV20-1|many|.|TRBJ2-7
CSAPQTGQSGYEQYF
TGCAGTGCCCCCCAGACAGGCCAATCAGGCTACGAGCAGTACTTC
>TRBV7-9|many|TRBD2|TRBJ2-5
CASGRAGGGETQYF
TGTGCCAGCGGACGAGCGGGAGGAGGGGAGACCCAGTACTTC
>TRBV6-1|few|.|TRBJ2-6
CASSPHSEPGANVLTF
TGTGCCAGCTCTCCACATTCGGAGCCTGGGGCCAACGTCCTGACTTTC
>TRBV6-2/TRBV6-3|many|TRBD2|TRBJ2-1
CASSPAPSGLGYFF
TGTGCCAGCAGCCCAGCCCCATCGGGACTAGGGTATTTCTTC
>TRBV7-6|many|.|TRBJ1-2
CASTKTAGSYGYTF
TGTGCCAGCACCAAAACCGCCGGGAGCTATGGCTACACCTTC
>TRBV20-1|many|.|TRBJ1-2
CSARPSGYGYTF
TGCAGTGCTCGCCCCAGTGGTTATGGCTACACCTTC